This T cell receptor (beta chain) was captured by sequencing in a study of cytomegalovirus exposure and HLA in healthy donors. Whole-study findings and limits: An analysis done earlier found most TCR beta V segments productive about 87% or about 30% of the time. Analysis performed later found roughly 17,000 TCR beta sequences associated with HLA alleles at 0.05 false discovery rate.

PCR amplification relied on 60 Vbeta primers (plus 13 Jbeta primers). Authors' processing steps: The authors later counted tens of millions of unique TCR beta chains, some 9.9 million of them shared. Produced via immunoSEQ multiplex PCR; TCRdb's table is partial and in-frame only. The V and J calls and clone size were taken over from that table, and D and trimming were inferred from the DNA. The sample carries tens of thousands of clones, around 72% recorded once. This clone was seen once. The antigen is undetermined. The germline V gene encodes CDR1 SGDLS and CDR2 YYNGEE. The CDR3 loop spans 15 amino acids. The ends were cut back, 0 bases at V and 1 base at J, with 11 bases in the middle.

The sequenced sample was PBMCs. The chain joins TRBV9 to TRBJ2-7; tentative D call: TRBD1 (6 bases). The receptor comes from a woman aged 35 to 49 in good health and CMV-seropositive. CDR3 in DNA: TGTGCCAGCAGCGTAGGGCCGGACAGTTCCTACGAGCAGTACTTC. Translating gives CASSVGPDSSYEQYF.